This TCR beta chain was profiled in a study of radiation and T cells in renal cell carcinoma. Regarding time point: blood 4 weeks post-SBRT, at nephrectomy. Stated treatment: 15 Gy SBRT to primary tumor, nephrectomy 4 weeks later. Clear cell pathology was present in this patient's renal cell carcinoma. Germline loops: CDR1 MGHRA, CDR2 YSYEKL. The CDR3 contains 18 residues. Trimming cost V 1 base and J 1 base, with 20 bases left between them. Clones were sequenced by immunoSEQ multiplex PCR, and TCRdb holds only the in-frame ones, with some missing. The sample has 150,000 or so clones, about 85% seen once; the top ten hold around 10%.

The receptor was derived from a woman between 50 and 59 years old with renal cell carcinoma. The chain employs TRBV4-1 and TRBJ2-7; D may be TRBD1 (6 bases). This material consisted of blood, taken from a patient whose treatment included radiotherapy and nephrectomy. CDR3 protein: CASSQGGVGGKPSYEQYF. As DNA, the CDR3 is TGCGCCAGCAGCCAAGGTGGGGTAGGGGGTAAACCGTCCTACGAGCAGTACTTC.